This entry concerns a single T cell receptor (beta chain). Its antigen is unknown. This entry comes from a study of a mutant IDH1 vaccine in newly diagnosed glioma. Time point given: week 11, during vaccination. Doses consisted of 300 ug of mutant IDH1 20-mer peptide each, paired with topical imiquimod. The germline CDR1 and CDR2 sequences are ENHRY and SYGVKD. CDR3 length: 11 residues. V was shortened by 10 bases and J by 7 bases, with 11 bases between the two germline ends. Sequencing was performed with immunoSEQ multiplex PCR; in TCRdb, only in-frame clones are kept and a portion is missing. Among approximately 24,000 clones listed, around 77% were seen once.

Here the sequenced sample was PBMCs, taken from a glioma patient whose treatment included an IDH1 peptide vaccine. The V gene is TRBV10-3, the J gene TRBJ2-1; D gene uncertain. The sequence came from a woman aged 18-35 years with glioma. The CDR3 protein is CATTTQNEQFF. DNA of the CDR3: TGTGCCACCACGACCCAGAATGAGCAGTTCTTC.